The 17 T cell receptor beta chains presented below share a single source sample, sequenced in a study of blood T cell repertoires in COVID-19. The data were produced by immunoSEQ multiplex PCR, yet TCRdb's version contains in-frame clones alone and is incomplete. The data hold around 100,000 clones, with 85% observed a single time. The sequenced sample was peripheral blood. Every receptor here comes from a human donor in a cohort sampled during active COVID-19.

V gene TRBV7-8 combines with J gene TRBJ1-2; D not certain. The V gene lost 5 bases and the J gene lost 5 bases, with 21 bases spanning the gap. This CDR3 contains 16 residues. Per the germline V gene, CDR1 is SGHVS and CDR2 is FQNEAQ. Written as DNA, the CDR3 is TGTGCCAGCAGCCCCCGGACTCAACCGCCCTTTTATGGCTACACCTTC. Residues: CASSPRTQPPFYGYTF.

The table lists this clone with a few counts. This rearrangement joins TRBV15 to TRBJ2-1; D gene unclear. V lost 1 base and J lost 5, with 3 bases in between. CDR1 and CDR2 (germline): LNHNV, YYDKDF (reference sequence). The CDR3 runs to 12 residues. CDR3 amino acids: CATSRVNNEQFF. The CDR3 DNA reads TGTGCCACCAGCAGAGTTAACAATGAGCAGTTCTTC.

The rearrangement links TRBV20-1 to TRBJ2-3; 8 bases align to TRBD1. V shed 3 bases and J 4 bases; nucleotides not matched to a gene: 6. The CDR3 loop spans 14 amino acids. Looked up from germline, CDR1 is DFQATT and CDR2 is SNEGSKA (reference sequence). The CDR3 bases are TGCAGTGCTAGTACCAGGGGGCGCGCAGATACGCAGTATTTT. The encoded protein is CSASTRGRADTQYF.

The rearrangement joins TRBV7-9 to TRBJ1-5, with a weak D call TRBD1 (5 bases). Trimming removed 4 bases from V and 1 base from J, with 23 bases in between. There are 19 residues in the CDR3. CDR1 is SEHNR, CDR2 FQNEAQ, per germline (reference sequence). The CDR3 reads CASSSSLGAGLRSNQPQHF. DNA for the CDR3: TGTGCCAGCAGCTCCTCGTTAGGGGCAGGCCTTAGGAGCAATCAGCCCCAGCATTTT.

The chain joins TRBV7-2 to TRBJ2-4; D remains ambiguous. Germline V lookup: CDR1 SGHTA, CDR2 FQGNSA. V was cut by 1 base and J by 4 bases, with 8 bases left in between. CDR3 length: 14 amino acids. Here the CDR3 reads CASSLDGGKNIQYF. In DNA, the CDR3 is TGTGCCAGCAGCTTAGACGGCGGTAAAAACATTCAGTACTTC.

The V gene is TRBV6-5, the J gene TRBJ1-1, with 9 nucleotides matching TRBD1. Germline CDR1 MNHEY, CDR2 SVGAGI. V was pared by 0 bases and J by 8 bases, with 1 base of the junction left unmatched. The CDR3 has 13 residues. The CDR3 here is CASSYSGQGEAFF. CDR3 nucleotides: TGTGCCAGCAGTTACTCGGGACAGGGCGAAGCTTTCTTT.

The CDR3 sequence: CASSTRTGRTPYNEQFF. CDR3 sequence (DNA): TGTGCCAGTAGTACTAGGACAGGCCGTACACCCTACAATGAGCAGTTCTTC. V gene TRBV19 combines with J gene TRBJ2-1; TRBD1 agrees at 7 bases. Germline V gene sequence: CDR1 LNHDA, CDR2 SQIVND (reference sequence). CDR3 length: 17 residues. V was pared by 4 bases and J by 2 bases, with 11 bases of the junction left unmatched.

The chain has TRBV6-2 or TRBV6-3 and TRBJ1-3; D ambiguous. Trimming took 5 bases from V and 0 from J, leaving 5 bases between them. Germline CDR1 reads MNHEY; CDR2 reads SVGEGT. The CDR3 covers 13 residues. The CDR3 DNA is TGTGCCAGCAGTCTATACTCTGGAAACACCATATATTTT. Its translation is CASSLYSGNTIYF.

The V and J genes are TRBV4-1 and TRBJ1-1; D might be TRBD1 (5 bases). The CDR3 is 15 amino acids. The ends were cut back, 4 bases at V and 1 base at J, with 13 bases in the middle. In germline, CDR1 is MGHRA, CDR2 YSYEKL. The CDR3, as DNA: TGCGCCAGCAGCCGACTGACAGAGCCGAACACTGAAGCTTTCTTT. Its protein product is CASSRLTEPNTEAFF.

The CDR3 DNA reads TGTGCCAGCAGGCAGACGGGACAGGCAAGTTGGGATGGCTACACCTTC. Encoded protein: CASRQTGQASWDGYTF. V gene TRBV28 combines with J gene TRBJ1-2; 8 bases fit TRBD1. J gave up 6 bases and V 6 bases, and 15 bases lay outside the gene matches. CDR3 size: 16 residues. The germline CDR1 and CDR2 sequences are MDHEN and SYDVKM.

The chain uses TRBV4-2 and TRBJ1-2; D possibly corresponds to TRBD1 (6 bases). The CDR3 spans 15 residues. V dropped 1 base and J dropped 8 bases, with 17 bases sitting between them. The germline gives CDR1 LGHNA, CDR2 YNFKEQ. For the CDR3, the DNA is TGTGCCAGCAGCCAAGTATCAGCGGGGGCGTCGGGCTACACCTTC. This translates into CASSQVSAGASGYTF.

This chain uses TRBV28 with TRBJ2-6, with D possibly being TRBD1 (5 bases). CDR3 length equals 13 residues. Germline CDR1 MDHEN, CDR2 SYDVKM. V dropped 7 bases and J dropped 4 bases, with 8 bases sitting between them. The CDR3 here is CASTGPGANVLTF. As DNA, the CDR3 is TGTGCCAGCACAGGGCCCGGGGCCAACGTCCTGACTTTC.

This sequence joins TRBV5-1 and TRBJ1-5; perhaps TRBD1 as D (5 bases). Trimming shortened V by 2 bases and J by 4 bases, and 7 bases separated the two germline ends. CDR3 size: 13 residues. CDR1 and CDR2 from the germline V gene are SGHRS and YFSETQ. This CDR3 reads CASSFAGNQPQHF. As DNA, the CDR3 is TGCGCCAGCAGCTTTGCAGGGAATCAGCCCCAGCATTTT.

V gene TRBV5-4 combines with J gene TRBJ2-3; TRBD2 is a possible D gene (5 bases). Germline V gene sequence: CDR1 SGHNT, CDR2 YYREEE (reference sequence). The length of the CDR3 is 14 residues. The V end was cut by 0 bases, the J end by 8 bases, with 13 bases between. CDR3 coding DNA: TGTGCCAGCAGCTTGGCGGGGTCCTCGGGTACGCAGTATTTT. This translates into CASSLAGSSGTQYF.

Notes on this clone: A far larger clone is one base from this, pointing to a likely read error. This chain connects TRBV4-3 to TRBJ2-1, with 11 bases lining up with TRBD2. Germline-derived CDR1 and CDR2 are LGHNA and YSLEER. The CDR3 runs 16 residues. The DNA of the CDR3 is TGCGCCCGCAGCCAAGATAGCGGGGGGGCGGGGAATGAGCAGTTCTTC. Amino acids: CARSQDSGGAGNEQFF.

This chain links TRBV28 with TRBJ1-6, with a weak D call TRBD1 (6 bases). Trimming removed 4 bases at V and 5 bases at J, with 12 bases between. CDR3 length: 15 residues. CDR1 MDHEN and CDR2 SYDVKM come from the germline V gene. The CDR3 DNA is TGTGCCAGCAGTTCAGGGGACCGGAATAATTCACCCCTCCACTTT. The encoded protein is CASSSGDRNNSPLHF.

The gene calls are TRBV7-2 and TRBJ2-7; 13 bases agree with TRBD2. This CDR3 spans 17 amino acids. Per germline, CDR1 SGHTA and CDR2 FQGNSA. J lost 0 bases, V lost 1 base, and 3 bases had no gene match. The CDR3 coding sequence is TGTGCCAGCAGCTTAGGGACTAGCGGGGGCCCCTCCTACGAGCAGTACTTC. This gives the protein CASSLGTSGGPSYEQYF.